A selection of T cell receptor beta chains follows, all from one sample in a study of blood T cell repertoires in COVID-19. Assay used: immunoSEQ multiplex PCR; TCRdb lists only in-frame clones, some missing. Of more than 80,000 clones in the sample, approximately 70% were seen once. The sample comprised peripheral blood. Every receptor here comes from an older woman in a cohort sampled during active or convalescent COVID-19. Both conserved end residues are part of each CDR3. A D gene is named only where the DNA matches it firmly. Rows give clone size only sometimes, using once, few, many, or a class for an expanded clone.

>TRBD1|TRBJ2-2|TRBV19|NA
TGTGCCAGCTGCCCGGGTAGGGGGCCACAGGTCGCCGGGGAGCTGTTTTTT
CASCPGRGPQVAGELFF
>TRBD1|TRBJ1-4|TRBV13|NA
TGTGCCACCACCACCAATGGGACAGGGCACGACCGGGATGAAAAACTGTTTTTT
CATTTNGTGHDRDEKLFF
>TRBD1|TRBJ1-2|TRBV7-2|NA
TGTGCCAGCAGCACAGGGGGCTATGGCTACACCTTC
CASSTGGYGYTF
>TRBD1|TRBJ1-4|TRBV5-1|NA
TGCGCCAGCAGCTTGGTCCCACAGGGGGCAGGGGAAAAACTGTTTTTT
CASSLVPQGAGEKLFF
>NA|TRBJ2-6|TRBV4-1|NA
TGCGCCAGCAGCCAGACTCCGGGACAAGCCTTCTCTGGGGCCAACGTCCTGACTTTC
CASSQTPGQAFSGANVLTF
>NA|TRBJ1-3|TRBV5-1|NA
TGCGCCAGCAGCTTGGGACAGAGCTCTGGAAACACCATATATTTT
CASSLGQSSGNTIYF
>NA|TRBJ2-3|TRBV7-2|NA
TGTGCCAGCAGCTTAAGGGGTGGGGGGTCAGATACGCAGTATTTT
CASSLRGGGSDTQYF
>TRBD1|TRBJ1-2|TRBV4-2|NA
TGTGCCAGCAGCCAAGAAACAGGGGCCGTAGCTAACTATGGCTACACCTTC
CASSQETGAVANYGYTF
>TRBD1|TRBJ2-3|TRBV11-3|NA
TGTGCCAGCAGCAAGGGGACAGGGGATTCTAGCACAGATACGCAGTATTTT
CASSKGTGDSSTDTQYF
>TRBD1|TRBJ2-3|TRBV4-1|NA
TGCGCCAGCAGCCGGGACAGGCAAGATACGCAGTATTTT
CASSRDRQDTQYF
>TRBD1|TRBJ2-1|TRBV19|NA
TGTGCCAGTAGTACGGGACAGGGTAGATACAATGAGCAGTTCTTC
CASSTGQGRYNEQFF
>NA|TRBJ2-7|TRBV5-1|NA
TGCGCCAGCAGCTTGACCCAGAACTACGAGCAGTACTTC
CASSLTQNYEQYF
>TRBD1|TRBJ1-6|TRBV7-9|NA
TGTGCCAGCAGCTTAGTTCGGACAGGGGGCAGTCCCCTCCACTTT
CASSLVRTGGSPLHF
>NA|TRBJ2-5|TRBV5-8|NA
TGTGCCAGCAGCACCAGGGTGGTGGGGTACTTC
CASSTRVVGYF
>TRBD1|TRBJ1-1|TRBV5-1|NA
TGCGCCAGCAGCCAACTTCCCGGACAGGGTTTTGGATTGCCTGAAGCTTTCTTT
CASSQLPGQGFGLPEAFF
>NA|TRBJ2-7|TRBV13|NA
TGTGCCAGCAGCCCGATGTCGGGAGGGGGCTTTCGTCCTTACGAGCAGTACTTC
CASSPMSGGGFRPYEQYF
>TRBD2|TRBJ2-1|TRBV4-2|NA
TGTGCCAGCAGCCAAGATCCTCGGGGGGGGGCGCAGAGCGGTGAGCAGTTCTTC
CASSQDPRGGAQSGEQFF
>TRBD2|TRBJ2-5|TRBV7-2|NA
TGTGCCAGCAGCTTAGCCCAGCGGGGGGGTTACCAAGAGACCCAGTACTTC
CASSLAQRGGYQETQYF
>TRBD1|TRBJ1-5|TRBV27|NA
TGTGCCAGCAGTCCCAAAAAGACAGGGGGCCCCTTTTTCGGGTCCCAGCATTTT
CASSPKKTGGPFFGSQHF
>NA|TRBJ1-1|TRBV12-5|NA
TGTGCTAGTGGTCGGGATGGGGCTTTCTTT
CASGRDGAFF
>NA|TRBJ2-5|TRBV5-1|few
TGCGCCAGCAGCTTGAGGGGGCAAGAGACCCAGTACTTC
CASSLRGQETQYF
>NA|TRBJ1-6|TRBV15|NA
TGTGCCACCAGCAGAGATTTAAGGAGTTCACCCCTCCACTTT
CATSRDLRSSPLHF